These 7 T cell receptor beta chains originate from one sample sequenced in a study of blood T cells in healthy people across ages (dated by TCRdb to about 2015). The library relied on 5' RACE. Sequencing was carried out with an Illumina HiSeq 2500. A second PCR of roughly 7 to 11 cycles was performed with a sample-barcoded 5' primer and a J-beta primer mix. Using fastp at Q25 and MiXCR, TCRdb reprocessed the public reads and kept productive beta chains. For every CDR3 protein sequence, its rows merge into one entry that carries the most common genes and DNA. The sample yields about 640,000 distinct CDR3 sequences; roughly 58% were counted once. Approximately 40% of the sample rests with the top ten. Material: blood. Receptors originate from a man aged 60 to 75 in good health.

This clonotype came up a few times. The chain combines TRBV29-1 with TRBJ2-1; 9 nucleotides match TRBD2. This CDR3 has 15 residues. CDR1 and CDR2 (germline): SQVTM, ANQGSEA. V gave up 6 bases and J gave up 6 bases; unmatched junction bases: 12. CDR3: CSVGAGTSYSNEQFF. The CDR3 nucleotides read TGCAGCGTGGGTGCCGGGACTAGCTATTCCAATGAGCAGTTCTTC.

CDR3 coding DNA: TGTGCCAGCAGACGCCAGGGGGACACCGGGGAGCTGTTTTTT. The encoded protein is CASRRQGDTGELFF. This rearrangement joins TRBV28 to TRBJ2-2; TRBD1 aligns across 7 bases. Trimming removed 6 bases from V and 3 bases from J; junction bases left unmatched: 4. Germline V gene lookup returns CDR1 MDHEN and CDR2 SYDVKM. This CDR3 has 14 amino acids. Drawing the rest from reference TRBV28 and TRBJ2-2, the complete variable domain is DVKVTQSSRYLVKRTGEKVFLECVQDMDHENMFWYRQDPGLGLRLIYFSYDVKMKEKGDIPEGYSVSREKKERFSLILESASTNQTSMYLCASRRQGDTGELFFGEGSRLTVL.

This clonotype was counted between two and nine times. The rearrangement joins TRBV5-1 to TRBJ2-5; D is undetermined. The CDR3 is 14 amino acids. Trimming removed 0 bases at V and 2 bases at J, with 8 bases between. From germline, CDR1 is SGHRS and CDR2 YFSETQ. The CDR3 protein is CASSLEGQQETQYF. The CDR3 nucleotides read TGCGCCAGCAGCTTGGAGGGCCAACAAGAGACCCAGTACTTC. The whole variable domain, remainder taken from reference TRBV5-1 and TRBJ2-5, is KAGVTQTPRYLIKTRGQQVTLSCSPISGHRSVSWYQQTPGQGLQFLFEYFSETQRNKGNFPGRFSGRQFSNSRSEMNVSTLELGDSALYLCASSLEGQQETQYFGPGTRLLVL.

The gene calls are TRBV10-3 and TRBJ1-5; D unresolved. The V end lost 1 base, the J end lost 3 bases, and 7 bases lay between the germline ends. Germline-derived CDR1 and CDR2 are ENHRY and SYGVKD. The CDR3 has 14 amino acids. CDR3 residues: CAISEFGDNQPQHF. CDR3 DNA: TGTGCCATCAGTGAGTTCGGAGACAATCAGCCCCAGCATTTT.

This chain joins TRBV3-1 and TRBJ2-5; D might be TRBD2 (6 bases). This CDR3 region has 15 residues. V lost 7 bases and J 4 bases, leaving 19 bases between the germline ends. Germline V gene sequence: CDR1 LGHDT, CDR2 YNNKEL (reference sequence). Here the CDR3 reads CASTTQKSGSETQYF. As DNA, the CDR3 is TGTGCCAGCACCACCCAAAAGAGCGGGTCAGAGACCCAGTACTTC.

The genes are TRBV29-1 and TRBJ2-7, with D tentatively TRBD1 or TRBD2 (5 bases each). The V and J ends lost 6 bases and 3 bases respectively, with 18 bases between them. Germline V gene data show CDR1 as SQVTM and CDR2 as ANQGSEA. The CDR3 totals 14 residues. The CDR3 region has the DNA TGCAGCGTAGGGAGAGGGGCAGGAAACTACGAGCAGTACTTC. Translating gives CSVGRGAGNYEQYF.

The chain joins TRBV12-3 or TRBV12-4 to TRBJ1-2; a possible D gene is TRBD1 (5 bases). The CDR3 length is 14 residues. Deletions cut 3 bases from V and 4 bases from J, with 12 bases between. The CDR3 sequence: CASSFSRGGYGYTF. DNA of the CDR3: TGTGCCAGCAGTTTTTCGCGGGGCGGCTATGGCTACACCTTC.